Reported below is one TCR beta chain. The data were obtained in a study of blood T cell repertoires in COVID-19. Study summary: Specimens from acute and convalescent COVID-19 originated in the United States, Italy and Spain. The analysed material was cDNA or gDNA that came from T cells, B-cell-depleted T cells, or PBMCs.

As handled by the study authors: Using reference gene primer amplification, nucleated cell counts were estimated. Profiled with immunoSEQ multiplex PCR; TCRdb holds only in-frame clones, not every one. For V, J and clone size, that table is used; D and trimming come from the DNA. The data show about 140,000 clones, around 82% seen once. V lost 1 base and J lost 7, with 14 bases in between. CDR1 and CDR2 from the germline V gene are SGHVS and FNYEAQ. This CDR3 is 15 amino acids long. The specimen sequenced was peripheral blood. The receptor was derived from a human donor in a cohort sampled during active COVID-19. The chain couples TRBV7-6 to TRBJ1-3; D is perhaps TRBD1 (5 bases). The CDR3 region has the DNA TGTGCCAGCAGCTTAGGGACGGGGGAGCGGAACACCATATATTTT. Translating gives CASSLGTGERNTIYF.